These 17 T cell receptor beta chains originate from one sample sequenced in a study of early T cells in non-severe SARS-CoV-2 infection. MiXCR, run by TCRdb on the 5' RACE reads, gives a single entry per CDR3 protein. Of 85,000 to 90,000 distinct CDR3 sequences in the sample, around 13% were seen once. The material sequenced was whole blood. The receptors stem from an adult who was a healthcare worker with PCR-confirmed SARS-CoV-2 infection or an uninfected control (not recorded which).

This clonotype was counted only a few times. This chain uses TRBV20-1 with TRBJ2-1; TRBD2 agrees at 14 bases. CDR3 size: 18 residues. CDR1 is DFQATT and CDR2 is SNEGSKA in the germline V gene (reference sequence). Unmatched junction bases numbered 10, after V lost 1 base and J lost 5 bases. CDR3 DNA sequence: TGCAGTGCTAGAGTAACTCTAGGACTAGCGGGGGGTCACAATGAGCAGTTCTTC. Amino acid sequence: CSARVTLGLAGGHNEQFF.

At least ten counts were recorded for this clonotype. The chain carries TRBV20-1 and TRBJ2-7, with 10 nucleotides matching TRBD1. V shed 0 bases, J shed 3 bases, and the junction held 8 bases outside the gene matches. CDR1 is DFQATT, CDR2 SNEGSKA, per germline (reference sequence). The CDR3 length is 16 residues. CDR3 in amino acids: CSARDRRDRGFYEQYF. The DNA for the CDR3 is TGCAGTGCTAGAGATCGTAGGGACAGGGGATTCTACGAGCAGTACTTC.

This clonotype was recorded many times. V usage is TRBV6-5 and J usage is TRBJ2-3; weak D call: TRBD2 (6 bases). Per the germline V gene, CDR1 is MNHEY and CDR2 is SVGAGI. Between the trimmed V and J ends, which lost 6 bases and 2 bases, there was a span of 15 bases. CDR3 size: 15 residues. The CDR3 region has the DNA TGTGCCAGCAGGATGGGCGGGGCGAACACAGATACGCAGTATTTT. The encoded protein is CASRMGGANTDTQYF.

This clonotype was recorded a few times. The chain couples TRBV19 to TRBJ1-1, with D unresolved. The CDR3 contains 13 residues. Germline V gene sequence: CDR1 LNHDA, CDR2 SQIVND (reference sequence). Trimming cost V 7 bases and J 0 bases, with 9 bases left between them. As DNA, the CDR3 is TGTGCCAGTACCCGGACGGTGAACACTGAAGCTTTCTTT. This codes for CASTRTVNTEAFF.

V gene TRBV28 combines with J gene TRBJ2-4; D possibly corresponds to TRBD1 (6 bases). The CDR3 has 14 amino acids. Trimming took 6 bases from V and 0 from J, leaving 9 bases between them. Germline lookup yields CDR1 MDHEN and CDR2 SYDVKM. CDR3 nucleotides: TGTGCCAGCAGAACGACAGGAGCCAAAAACATTCAGTACTTC. It is translated as CASRTTGAKNIQYF. Looking up the rest from reference TRBV28 and TRBJ2-4 gives the full variable domain: DVKVTQSSRYLVKRTGEKVFLECVQDMDHENMFWYRQDPGLGLRLIYFSYDVKMKEKGDIPEGYSVSREKKERFSLILESASTNQTSMYLCASRTTGAKNIQYFGAGTRLSVL.

The chain couples TRBV29-1 to TRBJ1-1; D is unclear. The length of the CDR3 is 11 residues. Germline CDR1 and CDR2: SQVTM and ANQGSEA. The ends were cut back, 4 bases at V and 8 bases at J, with 11 bases in the middle. The CDR3 region is CSVGLGGEAFF. The DNA of the CDR3 is TGCAGCGTTGGTCTTGGAGGGGAAGCTTTCTTT. The full variable domain, its missing parts supplied by reference TRBV29-1 and TRBJ1-1, is SAVISQKPSRDICQRGTSLTIQCQVDSQVTMMFWYRQQPGQSLTLIATANQGSEATYESGFVIDKFPISRPNLTFSTLTVSNMSPEDSSIYLCSVGLGGEAFFGQGTRLTVV.

This clonotype was counted many times. The chain couples TRBV6-6 to TRBJ1-5; D ambiguous. V was shortened by 2 bases and J by 3 bases, with 17 bases between the two germline ends. Germline CDR1 and CDR2: MNHNY and SVGAGI (reference sequence). The CDR3 runs to 17 residues. The CDR3 DNA sequence: TGTGCCAGCAGTTACGCCGAGCCGCAAGCCTCCAATCAGCCCCAGCATTTT. Protein sequence: CASSYAEPQASNQPQHF.

With regard to this clonotype: One junction end does not reproduce the germline sequence, and a read error may be involved. The chain recombines TRBV9 with TRBJ2-5; possible D gene TRBD2, 6 bases. Germline CDR1 reads SGDLS; CDR2 reads YYNGEE. The CDR3 sequence is 15 residues long. CDR3 loop: CVSSKGGEIQETQYF. The CDR3 coding sequence is TGTGTCAGCAGCAAAGGAGGGGAAATCCAAGAGACCCAGTACTTC.

This chain links TRBV7-9 with TRBJ2-2; D is perhaps TRBD2 (5 bases). Per germline, CDR1 SEHNR and CDR2 FQNEAQ (reference sequence). Trimming removed 4 bases at V and 7 bases at J, with 10 bases between. This CDR3 is 13 amino acids long. CDR3 protein: CASSSPGGGELFF. The CDR3 bases are TGTGCCAGCAGCTCCCCTGGAGGCGGGGAGCTGTTTTTT.

The rearrangement uses TRBV24-1 and TRBJ2-7, with D hard to call. CDR3 length equals 13 residues. V dropped 3 bases and J dropped 0 bases, with 5 bases sitting between them. Germline CDR1 is KGHDR and CDR2 is SFDVKD. The CDR3, as DNA: TGTGCCACCAGTGATGGCTACTCCTACGAGCAGTACTTC. As protein: CATSDGYSYEQYF.

This chain uses TRBV24-1 with TRBJ2-2; D gene ambiguous. This CDR3 is built from 16 residues. Germline V gene data show CDR1 as KGHDR and CDR2 as SFDVKD. V gave up 0 bases and J gave up 6 bases, with 13 bases separating them. CDR3 nucleotides: TGTGCCACCAGTGATTTGAATCTGGCACGGGCCGGGGAGCTGTTTTTT. Protein product: CATSDLNLARAGELFF.

This clonotype was observed a few times. The chain links TRBV5-8 to TRBJ2-1; 12 nucleotides match TRBD2. CDR1 and CDR2 (germline): SGHTS, YDEGEE. The CDR3 runs to 17 residues. Unmatched junction bases numbered 10, after V lost 1 base and J lost 8 bases. The CDR3 region has the DNA TGTGCCAGCAGCTTGCAATCGCTAGCGGGGGGGATATATGAGCAGTTCTTC. It yields the protein CASSLQSLAGGIYEQFF. Full variable domain (outside the CDR3, taken from reference TRBV5-8 and TRBJ2-1): EAGVTQSPTHLIKTRGQQATLRCSPISGHTSVYWYQQALGLGLQFLLWYDEGEERNRGNFPPRFSGRQFPNYSSELNVNALELEDSALYLCASSLQSLAGGIYEQFFGPGTRLTVL.

This clonotype showed up just a few times. The chain has TRBV11-2 and TRBJ2-1; D unclear. Trimming pared 5 bases from V and 9 bases from J, leaving 14 bases between. This CDR3 is built from 13 residues. Germline-derived CDR1 and CDR2 are SGHAT and FQNNGV. The CDR3 coding sequence is TGTGCCAGCAGCCCCCTTCTCACGGTTGAGCAGTTCTTC. Translating it yields CASSPLLTVEQFF. Full variable domain (remainder filled in from reference TRBV11-2 and TRBJ2-1): EAGVAQSPRYKIIEKRQSVAFWCNPISGHATLYWYQQILGQGPKLLIQFQNNGVVDDSQLPKDRFSAERLKGVDSTLKIQPAKLEDSAVYLCASSPLLTVEQFFGPGTRLTVL.

The rearrangement uses TRBV5-4 and TRBJ2-7; D is perhaps TRBD1 (6 bases). This CDR3 has 14 residues. From germline, CDR1 is SGHNT and CDR2 YYREEE (reference sequence). V lost 4 bases and J lost 2, with 13 bases in between. DNA of the CDR3: TGTGCCAGCAGCGCGGACAGCGGAGCCTACGAGCAGTACTTC. Protein: CASSADSGAYEQYF.

The chain joins TRBV29-1 to TRBJ1-3; D gene ambiguous. The CDR3 covers 13 residues. Germline-derived CDR1 and CDR2 are SQVTM and ANQGSEA. Trimming removed 4 bases at V and 0 bases at J, with 7 bases between. This CDR3 is CSVVPGSGNTIYF. In DNA form, the CDR3 reads TGCAGCGTTGTGCCCGGCTCTGGAAACACCATATATTTT.

This clonotype was counted a few times. This chain connects TRBV20-1 to TRBJ1-2; 8 bases map to TRBD1. This CDR3 comprises 14 residues. V gave up 1 base and J gave up 5 bases; unmatched junction bases: 6. Germline lookup yields CDR1 DFQATT and CDR2 SNEGSKA (reference sequence). The CDR3 reads CSARVDRVGYGYTF. CDR3 DNA sequence: TGCAGTGCTAGAGTGGACAGGGTTGGGTATGGCTACACCTTC.

At least ten counts were recorded for this clonotype. The genes are TRBV12-3 or TRBV12-4 and TRBJ2-5; D not resolved. Trimming shortened V by 3 bases and J by 5 bases, and 7 bases separated the two germline ends. The CDR3 totals 12 residues. The CDR3 DNA reads TGTGCCAGCAGTTTGACTGAGGAGACCCAGTACTTC. Its translation is CASSLTEETQYF.